In this sample, the clone carrying this T cell receptor (beta chain) turned up many times. Amplification of TCR beta CDR3 regions used RNA as the template. Initially, a first-round RT-PCR of the TCR CDR3 employed the HTBI primer set. TCRdb reprocessed the multiplex PCR reads with MiXCR, giving one entry per CDR3 protein. The sample has 450,000 to 600,000 distinct CDR3 sequences; 14% are singletons. This record belongs to a study of T cells in Graves' hyperthyroidism and ophthalmopathy. This CDR3 contains 15 residues. V lost 3 bases and J 0 bases, leaving 9 bases between the germline ends. Germline V gene sequence: CDR1 LGHDT, CDR2 YNNKEL (reference sequence).

The clonotype originates from a woman between 40 and 55 years old with Graves' hyperthyroidism. This chain uses TRBV3-1 with TRBJ1-5, with D unclear. Sequenced sample: blood. The CDR3 DNA is TGTGCCAGCAGCCAGGGATTTTATAGCAATCAGCCCCAGCATTTT. Its protein product is CASSQGFYSNQPQHF.